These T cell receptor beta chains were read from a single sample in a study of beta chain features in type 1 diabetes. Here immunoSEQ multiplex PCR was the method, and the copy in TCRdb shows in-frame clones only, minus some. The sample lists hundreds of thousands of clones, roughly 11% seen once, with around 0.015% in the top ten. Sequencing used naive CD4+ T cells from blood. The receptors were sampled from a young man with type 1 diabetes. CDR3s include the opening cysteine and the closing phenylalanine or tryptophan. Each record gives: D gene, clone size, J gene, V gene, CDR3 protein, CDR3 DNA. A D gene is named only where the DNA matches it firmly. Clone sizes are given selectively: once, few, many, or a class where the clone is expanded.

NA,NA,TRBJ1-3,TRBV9,CASSDPRGTGNTIYF,TGTGCCAGCAGCGATCCTAGGGGAACTGGAAACACCATATATTTT
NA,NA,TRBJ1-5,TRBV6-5,CASSKGQGFSKPQHF,TGTGCCAGCTCCAAGGGGCAGGGATTCAGCAAGCCCCAGCATTTT
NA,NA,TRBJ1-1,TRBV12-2,CASRLAPRKGAEAFF,TGTGCAAGTCGCTTAGCGCCTAGGAAAGGGGCTGAAGCTTTCTTT
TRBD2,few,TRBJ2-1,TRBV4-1,CASSARLAGGNNEQFF,TGCGCCAGCAGCGCCCGACTAGCGGGGGGGAACAATGAGCAGTTCTTC
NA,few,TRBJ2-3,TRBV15,CATSRAGGPGTQYF,TGTGCCACCAGCAGAGCGGGGGGCCCAGGTACGCAGTATTTT
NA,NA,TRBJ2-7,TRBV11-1,CASSAGTLYEQYF,TGTGCCAGCAGCGCCGGGACACTCTACGAGCAGTACTTC
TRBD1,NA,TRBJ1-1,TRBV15,CATSRGQGTEAFF,TGTGCCACCAGCCGGGGACAGGGCACTGAAGCTTTCTTT
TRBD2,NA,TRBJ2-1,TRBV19,CASSPPERGSNEQFF,TGTGCCAGTAGTCCGCCGGAGCGGGGGAGCAATGAGCAGTTCTTC
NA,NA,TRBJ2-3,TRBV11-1,CAIPHFTDTQYF,TGTGCCATCCCCCACTTCACAGATACGCAGTATTTT
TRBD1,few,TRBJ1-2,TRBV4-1,CASSQAGDSGNYGYTF,TGCGCCAGCAGCCAGGCAGGGGACAGCGGAAACTATGGCTACACCTTC
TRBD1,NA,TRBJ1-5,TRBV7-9,CASTQGNQPQHF,TGTGCCAGCACACAGGGGAATCAGCCCCAGCATTTT
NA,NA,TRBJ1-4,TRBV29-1,CSVNDGGEKLFF,TGCAGCGTCAATGACGGGGGAGAAAAACTGTTTTTT
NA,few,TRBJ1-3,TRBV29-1,CSVESSGNTIYF,TGCAGCGTTGAGAGCTCTGGAAACACCATATATTTT
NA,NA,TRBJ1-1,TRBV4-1,CASSQDRINPGEAFF,TGCGCCAGCAGCCAAGATCGGATAAATCCAGGGGAAGCTTTCTTT
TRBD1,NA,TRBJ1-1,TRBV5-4,CASSRDRNTEAFF,TGTGCCAGCAGCCGGGACAGGAACACTGAAGCTTTCTTT
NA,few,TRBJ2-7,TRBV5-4,CASSVGQWYEQYF,TGTGCCAGCAGCGTCGGACAGTGGTACGAGCAGTACTTC
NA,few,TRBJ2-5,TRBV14,CASSQDPYRDETQYF,TGTGCCAGCAGCCAGGACCCTTACAGGGACGAGACCCAGTACTTC
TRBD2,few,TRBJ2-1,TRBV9,CASSGLAGYNEQFF,TGTGCCAGCAGCGGGTTAGCGGGGTACAATGAGCAGTTCTTC
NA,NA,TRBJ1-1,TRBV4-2,CASSQDDRVAFF,TGTGCCAGCAGCCAAGATGATCGGGTAGCTTTCTTT
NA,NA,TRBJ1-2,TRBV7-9,CASSLSDYGYTF,TGTGCCAGCAGCTTATCAGACTATGGCTACACCTTC
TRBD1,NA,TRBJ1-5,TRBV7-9,CASSPQGDQPQHF,TGTGCCAGCAGCCCTCAGGGGGATCAGCCCCAGCATTTT
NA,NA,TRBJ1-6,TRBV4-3,CASSPRIGEGLSPLHF,TGCGCCAGCAGCCCCCGGATCGGGGAGGGGCTTTCACCCCTCCACTTT
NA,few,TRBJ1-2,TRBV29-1,CSVEGWRDGYTF,TGCAGCGTTGAGGGCTGGCGAGATGGCTACACCTTC
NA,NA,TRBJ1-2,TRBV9,CASSVAGQNYGYTF,TGTGCCAGCAGCGTAGCTGGACAAAACTATGGCTACACCTTC
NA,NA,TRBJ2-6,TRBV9,CASSVDPTGESGANVLTF,TGTGCCAGCAGCGTAGATCCAACGGGAGAGTCTGGGGCCAACGTCCTGACTTTC
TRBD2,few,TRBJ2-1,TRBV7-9,CASGERGGTYNEQFF,TGTGCCAGCGGTGAGCGGGGGGGCACCTACAATGAGCAGTTCTTC
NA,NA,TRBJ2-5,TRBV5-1,CASSLVEGGETQYF,TGCGCCAGCAGCTTGGTAGAAGGCGGAGAGACCCAGTACTTC
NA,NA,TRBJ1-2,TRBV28,CASRLRTLGSYGYTF,TGTGCCAGCAGGTTAAGGACGCTGGGGAGTTATGGCTACACCTTC
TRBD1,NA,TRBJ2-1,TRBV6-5,CASSYSGTGLNEQFF,TGTGCCAGCAGTTACTCCGGGACAGGGTTGAATGAGCAGTTCTTC
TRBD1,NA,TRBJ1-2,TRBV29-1,CSVLRDRGRRGYGYTF,TGCAGCGTTCTCCGGGACAGGGGGCGCAGGGGCTATGGCTACACCTTC
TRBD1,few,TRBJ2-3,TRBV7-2,CASGTGGWEYF,TGTGCCAGCGGGACAGGGGGCTGGGAGTATTTT
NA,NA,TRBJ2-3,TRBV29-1,CSSTGRDTDTQYF,TGCAGCTCGACAGGACGGGACACAGATACGCAGTATTTT
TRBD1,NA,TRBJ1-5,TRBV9,CARMPGQGAGQPQHF,TGTGCCAGAATGCCGGGACAGGGGGCAGGGCAGCCCCAGCATTTT
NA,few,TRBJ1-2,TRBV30,CAWRNLDGYTF,TGTGCCTGGAGAAACTTGGATGGCTACACCTTC
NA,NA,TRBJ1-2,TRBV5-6,CASSSRRDYGYTF,TGTGCCAGCAGCTCCAGGCGGGACTATGGCTACACCTTC
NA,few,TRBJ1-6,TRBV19,CASSIKTRSVSPLHF,TGTGCCAGTAGTATCAAGACACGCTCGGTCTCACCCCTCCACTTT
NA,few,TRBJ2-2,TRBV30,CAWSASGELFF,TGTGCCTGGAGTGCGTCCGGGGAGCTGTTTTTT
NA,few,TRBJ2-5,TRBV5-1,CASRYGSNQETQYF,TGCGCCAGCAGGTACGGGAGTAACCAAGAGACCCAGTACTTC
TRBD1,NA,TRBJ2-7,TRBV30,CAWSIGGQDFYEQYF,TGTGCCTGGAGTATAGGGGGACAGGATTTCTACGAGCAGTACTTC
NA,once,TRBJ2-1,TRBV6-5,CASSYSRLYNEQFF,TGTGCCAGCAGTTACTCGCGCCTATACAATGAGCAGTTCTTC